The source of this TCR beta chain is a study of cytomegalovirus exposure and HLA in healthy donors. General study results and limits: When analyzed later, the rates of TCR association showed variation by HLA locus, with DRB1 the most and HLA-C the fewest. In a later analysis, common viral pathogens appeared linked to several of the most significant clusters. Certain indistinguishable V segments, among them TRBV6-2 and TRBV6-3, were excluded. Later analysis demonstrated an association between a missense DCLRE1C variant and TCR beta V- and J-gene trimming.

PCR amplification relied on 60 Vbeta primers (plus 13 Jbeta primers). Here immunoSEQ multiplex PCR was the method, and the copy in TCRdb shows in-frame clones only, minus some. The sample contains fewer than 200,000 clones, roughly 70% of which appear only once. Germline CDR1 SNHLY, CDR2 FYNNEI. This CDR3 is built from 18 residues. J gave up 7 bases and V 8 bases, and 15 bases lay outside the gene matches. On this clone itself: The antigen is unknown.

The clonotype was recovered from a woman between 45 and 65 years old in good health and CMV-seropositive. Sequencing input: PBMCs. The chain carries TRBV2 and TRBJ2-1; 15 bases agree with TRBD2. Here the CDR3 DNA reads TGTGCCAGCTTTGGGACTAGCGGGGGGTGTGGGAACTGGAATGAGCAGTTCTTC. The encoded protein is CASFGTSGGCGNWNEQFF.